This record looks at one T cell receptor beta chain sequence and its context. A second roughly 6 to 12 cycle PCR used barcoded and J-beta primers. TCRdb independently ran MiXCR on the 5' RACE reads; one entry per CDR3 protein. The sample has around 700,000 distinct CDR3 sequences, 20% to 25% seen once. The germline V and J ends were trimmed by 0 bases and 2 bases, with 10 bases remaining between them. CDR3 length equals 15 residues. The V gene's germline CDR1 is MNHEY and CDR2 SVGEGT. These data belong to a study of blood T cells in healthy people across ages. These sequences were also reported in another study, on T cells of mothers and their children.

The TCR was taken from a boy younger than 18 in good health. The chain combines TRBV6-2 or TRBV6-3 with TRBJ1-2; no definite D call. Material: blood. In DNA, the CDR3 is TGTGCCAGCAGTTACTCGATTCCGGTGAACTATGGCTACACCTTC. Translating it yields CASSYSIPVNYGYTF.